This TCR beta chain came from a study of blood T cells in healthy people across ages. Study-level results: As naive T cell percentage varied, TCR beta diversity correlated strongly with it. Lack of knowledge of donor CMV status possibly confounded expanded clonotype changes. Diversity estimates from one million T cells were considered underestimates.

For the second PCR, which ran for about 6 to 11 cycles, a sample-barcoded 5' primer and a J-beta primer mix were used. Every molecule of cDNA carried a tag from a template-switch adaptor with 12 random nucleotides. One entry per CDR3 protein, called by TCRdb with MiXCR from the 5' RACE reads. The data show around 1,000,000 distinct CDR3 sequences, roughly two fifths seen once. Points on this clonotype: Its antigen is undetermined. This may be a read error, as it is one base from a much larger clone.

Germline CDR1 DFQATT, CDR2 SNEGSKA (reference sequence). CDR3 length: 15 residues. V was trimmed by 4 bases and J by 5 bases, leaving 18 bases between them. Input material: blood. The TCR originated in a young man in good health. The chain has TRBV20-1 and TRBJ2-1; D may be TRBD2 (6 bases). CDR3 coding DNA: TGCAGTGCTACCGGACTAACGGGGGATAACAATGAGCAGTTCTTC. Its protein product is CSATGLTGDNNEQFF.